These 2 T cell receptor beta chains came from one sample sequenced in a study of T cell repertoires in cytomegalovirus infection. TCRdb re-called the reads through MiXCR, storing one row per CDR3 protein. Here the sample spans 130,000 or so distinct CDR3 sequences, 5.5% to 7% being singletons. What was sequenced was PBMCs. Source of these receptors: a human donor in good health (CMV status not recorded). Some clones in this sample may be carry-over from other donors' samples.

Many counts were recorded for this clonotype. The V gene is TRBV7-2, the J gene TRBJ1-5; weak D call: TRBD1 (5 bases). In germline, CDR1 is SGHTA, CDR2 FQGNSA. The CDR3 loop spans 14 amino acids. Between the trimmed V and J ends, which lost 4 bases and 4 bases, there was a span of 11 bases. The chain's CDR3 is CASSSPGLNQPQHF. The CDR3 DNA is TGTGCCAGCAGCTCCCCAGGGTTAAATCAGCCCCAGCATTTT.

Many counts were recorded for this clonotype. This rearrangement joins TRBV28 to TRBJ1-4; D call uncertain. Germline lookup yields CDR1 MDHEN and CDR2 SYDVKM. This CDR3 region has 14 residues. Trimming shortened V by 4 bases and J by 4 bases, and 10 bases separated the two germline ends. The CDR3 here is CASSSRGFNEKLFF. In DNA form, the CDR3 reads TGTGCCAGCAGTTCGCGTGGGTTTAATGAAAAACTGTTTTTT.